The entry below describes one TCR beta chain. Its antigen is as yet unknown. Produced via immunoSEQ multiplex PCR; TCRdb's table is partial and in-frame only. The data hold about half a million clones, with 65% to 85% observed a single time. The sample belongs to a study of shared clonotypes between healthy human individuals. Overall study context: The donor pool was made up of a couple of women and three men aged 18 to 49. Study observations and caveats: Researchers sampled only blood; tissue repertoires likely differ.

Germline trimming cut 0 bases from V and 0 bases from J; bases unmatched to any gene: 9. Germline CDR1 is SGHRS and CDR2 is YFSETQ. The length of the CDR3 is 19 residues. The donors, healthy adults who were HIV-negative, had experienced no recent acute infections or vaccinations. Extraction of genomic DNA in unsorted samples used approximately 94 million PBMCs. Sequences were obtained from PBMCs. The TCR comes from a woman between 35 and 50 years old in good health. Some clones in this sample may be carry-over from other donors' samples. The rearrangement joins TRBV5-1 to TRBJ2-1; TRBD2 agrees at 10 bases. The CDR3 protein is CASSLARTSGDSSYNEQFF. The CDR3 DNA follows: TGCGCCAGCAGCTTGGCCCGGACTAGCGGAGACAGCTCCTACAATGAGCAGTTCTTC.